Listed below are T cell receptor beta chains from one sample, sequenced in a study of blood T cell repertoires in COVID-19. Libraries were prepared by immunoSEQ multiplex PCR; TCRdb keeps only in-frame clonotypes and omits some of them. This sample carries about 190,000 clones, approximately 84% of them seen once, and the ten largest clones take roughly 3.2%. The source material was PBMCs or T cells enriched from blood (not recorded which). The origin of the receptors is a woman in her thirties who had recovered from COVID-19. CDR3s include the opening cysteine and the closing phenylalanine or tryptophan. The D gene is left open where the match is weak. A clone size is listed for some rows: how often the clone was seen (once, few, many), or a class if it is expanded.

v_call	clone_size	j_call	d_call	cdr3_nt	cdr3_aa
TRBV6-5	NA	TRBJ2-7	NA	TGTGCCAGCAGTTACTCAGCCGGGGTCGGGTACGAGCAGTACTTC	CASSYSAGVGYEQYF
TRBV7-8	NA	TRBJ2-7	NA	TGTGCCAGCAGCTTAGAATTTTCGGTAGCTTACGAGCAGTACTTC	CASSLEFSVAYEQYF
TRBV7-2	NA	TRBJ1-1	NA	TGTGCCAGCAGCTTAGGCAACATGAACACTGAAGCTTTCTTT	CASSLGNMNTEAFF
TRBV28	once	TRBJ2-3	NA	TGTGCCAGCAGTTTCGGCGGGGACACAGATACGCAGTATTTT	CASSFGGDTDTQYF
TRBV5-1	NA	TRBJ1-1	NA	TGCGCCAGCAGCCCGACTGAAAACACTGAAGCTTTCTTT	CASSPTENTEAFF
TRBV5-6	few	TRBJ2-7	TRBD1	TGTGCCAGCAGAAGCCAGGGGGTTATCCACGAGCAGTACTTC	CASRSQGVIHEQYF
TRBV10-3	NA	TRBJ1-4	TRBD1	TGTGCCATCAGTGGCACCGGGACAGGGAATGAAAAACTGTTTTTT	CAISGTGTGNEKLFF
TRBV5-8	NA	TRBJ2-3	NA	TGTGCCAGCAGCTTGATGGGGGCCGGTGGCACAGATACGCAGTATTTT	CASSLMGAGGTDTQYF
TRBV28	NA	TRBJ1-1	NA	TGTGCCAGCAGTTTCCCAGGGAGGGGTTGGGCTTTCTTT	CASSFPGRGWAFF
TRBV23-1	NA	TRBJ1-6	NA	TGCGCCACTCACAGTAATTCACCCCTCCACTTT	CATHSNSPLHF
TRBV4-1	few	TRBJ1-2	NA	TGCGCCAGCTCCCATCCTCCTTTGGTCAGGCCAGTTAACTATGGCTACACCTTC	CASSHPPLVRPVNYGYTF
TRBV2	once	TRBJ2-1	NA	TGTGCCAGCCCCCGGGAGATAGGCAATGAGCAGTTCTTC	CASPREIGNEQFF
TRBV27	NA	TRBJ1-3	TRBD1	TGTGCCAGCAGTTTAATGACAGGGGCTGGAAACACCATATATTTT	CASSLMTGAGNTIYF
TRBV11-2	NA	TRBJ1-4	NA	TGTGCCAGCAGCTTAGACGGGGGGGTACGGAAACTGTTTTTT	CASSLDGGVRKLFF
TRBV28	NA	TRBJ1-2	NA	TGTGCCAGCAGTTTGGACACAATGGGTGGCTACACCTTC	CASSLDTMGGYTF
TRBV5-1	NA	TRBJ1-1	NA	TGCGCCAGCAGCTTGGCCCCGGGTAGTACAACTGAAGCTTTCTTT	CASSLAPGSTTEAFF
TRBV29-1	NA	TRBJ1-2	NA	TGCAGCGCCTACGATACAGGAAGGGAGGACTATGGCTACACCTTC	CSAYDTGREDYGYTF
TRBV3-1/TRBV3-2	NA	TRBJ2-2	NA	TGTGCCAGCAGCACGAGCGGCTCCTACACCGGGGAGCTGTTTTTT	CASSTSGSYTGELFF
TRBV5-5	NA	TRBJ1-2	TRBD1	TGTGCCAGCAGCCAGAGACAGGGGTTGGACTATGGCTACACCTTC	CASSQRQGLDYGYTF
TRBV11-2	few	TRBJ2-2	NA	TGTGCCAGCAGCTTAAGCGCTCGATCGAACACCGGGGAGCTGTTTTTT	CASSLSARSNTGELFF
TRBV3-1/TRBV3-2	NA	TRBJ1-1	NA	TGTGCCAGCAGTCTGCAGGGCCCCTTGAACACTGAAGCTTTCTTT	CASSLQGPLNTEAFF
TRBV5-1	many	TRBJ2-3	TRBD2	TGCGCCAGCAGCCTAGCGGGAGGGCTCACAGATACGCAGTATTTT	CASSLAGGLTDTQYF
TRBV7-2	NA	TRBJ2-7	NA	TGTGCCAGCACCGCGACTAGAGCCTCGAACGAGCAGTACTTC	CASTATRASNEQYF
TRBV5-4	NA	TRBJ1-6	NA	TGTGCCAGCAGCCTACCGGGGGGTGCCTATAATTCACCCCTCCACTTT	CASSLPGGAYNSPLHF
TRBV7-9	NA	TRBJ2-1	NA	TGTGCCAGCAGCTGGGGGGGGGCTTCGAGCTCCTACAATGAGCAGTTCTTC	CASSWGGASSSYNEQFF
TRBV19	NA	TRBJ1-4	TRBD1	TGTGCCAGCTCCCTAGGGACAGTAAACGAAAAACTGTTTTTT	CASSLGTVNEKLFF
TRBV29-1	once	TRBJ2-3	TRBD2	TGCAGCGTTGAAGAACCTCAGCGGGGATACACAGATACGCAGTATTTT	CSVEEPQRGYTDTQYF
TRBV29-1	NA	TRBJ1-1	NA	TGCAGCGTTGCAGAGCAGTTGGCTTTCTTT	CSVAEQLAFF
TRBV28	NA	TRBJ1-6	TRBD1	TGTGCCTTTGGACAGGGGGCTACACCCCTCCACTTT	CAFGQGATPLHF
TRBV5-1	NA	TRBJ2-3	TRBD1	TGCGCCAGCAGTCTAAGGGGGCTGCACACAGATACGCAGTATTTT	CASSLRGLHTDTQYF
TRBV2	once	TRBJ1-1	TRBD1	TGTGCCAGCAGATACGACAGGGGCTTGAACACTGAAGCTTTCTTT	CASRYDRGLNTEAFF
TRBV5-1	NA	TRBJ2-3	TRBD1	TGCGCCAGCAGCTCGGACAGGGTAGCGGGCACAGATACGCAGTATTTT	CASSSDRVAGTDTQYF
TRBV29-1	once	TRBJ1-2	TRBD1	TGCAGCGCCGATTTACCGGGACAGGCCTATGGCTACACCTTC	CSADLPGQAYGYTF
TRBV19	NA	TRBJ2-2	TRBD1	TGTGCCAGTACCCGAAAGGGACAGGGGGCCGTCGGGGAGCTGTTTTTT	CASTRKGQGAVGELFF
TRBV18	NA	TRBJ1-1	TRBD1	TGTGCCAGCTCAGCGGGACAGATCACTGAAGCTTTCTTT	CASSAGQITEAFF
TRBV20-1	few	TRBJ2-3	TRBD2	TGCAGTGCCGGGAGGGATACGCAGTATTTT	CSAGRDTQYF
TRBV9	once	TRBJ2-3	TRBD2	TGTGCCAGCAGCGCTGGGCGAGCGGGAGCCGCAGATACGCAGTATTTT	CASSAGRAGAADTQYF
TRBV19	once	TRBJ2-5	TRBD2	TGTGCCAGTATGCTAAGCGGGAGCTTCGTAGAGACCCAGTACTTC	CASMLSGSFVETQYF
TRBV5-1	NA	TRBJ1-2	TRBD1	TGCGCCAGCAGCTCCAATGACAGGGCCCACGCCTATGGCTACACCTTC	CASSSNDRAHAYGYTF
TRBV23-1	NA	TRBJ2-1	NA	TGCGCCAGCAGTCGTTCACTGCGGGATTACAATGAGCAGTTCTTC	CASSRSLRDYNEQFF
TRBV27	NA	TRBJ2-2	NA	TGTGCCAGCAGTTTGGGCAGGGCAAACACCGGGGAGCTGTTTTTT	CASSLGRANTGELFF